This T cell receptor beta chain was retrieved from a study of tumor and adjacent non-tumor tissue in lung cancer. About the study: Patients comprised eleven to twelve adenocarcinoma, 2 squamous cell carcinoma and 1 small cell lung cancer. About 4.2 million productive TCRbeta reads were obtained per sample on average. Overall study results and limits: Higher tumor TCR diversity was associated with shorter survival.

A remark on this clonotype: Its antigen is unidentified.

Germline CDR1 and CDR2: DFQATT and SNEGSKA (reference sequence). This CDR3 comprises 14 residues. Trimming took off 4 bases at V and 9 bases at J, with 19 bases between the two ends. The template was RNA from unsorted bulk tissue. The normal lung tissue was taken more than 3 cm from the tumor edge. Three rounds of nested PCR, following a modified ARM-PCR protocol, produced the TCRbeta library. TCRdb fed the multiplex PCR reads into MiXCR, producing one record per CDR3 protein. The repertoire holds around 80,000 distinct CDR3 sequences, with more than 80% as singletons. Sequences were obtained from distant non-tumor lung tissue. The TCR sequence derives from a man aged 55 to 70 with non-small cell lung cancer. The chain employs TRBV20-1 and TRBJ1-3; D gene ambiguous. The CDR3 nucleotides read TGCAGTGCTAACACACTGGGAAGGGATATCACCATATATTTT. It specifies CSANTLGRDITIYF.